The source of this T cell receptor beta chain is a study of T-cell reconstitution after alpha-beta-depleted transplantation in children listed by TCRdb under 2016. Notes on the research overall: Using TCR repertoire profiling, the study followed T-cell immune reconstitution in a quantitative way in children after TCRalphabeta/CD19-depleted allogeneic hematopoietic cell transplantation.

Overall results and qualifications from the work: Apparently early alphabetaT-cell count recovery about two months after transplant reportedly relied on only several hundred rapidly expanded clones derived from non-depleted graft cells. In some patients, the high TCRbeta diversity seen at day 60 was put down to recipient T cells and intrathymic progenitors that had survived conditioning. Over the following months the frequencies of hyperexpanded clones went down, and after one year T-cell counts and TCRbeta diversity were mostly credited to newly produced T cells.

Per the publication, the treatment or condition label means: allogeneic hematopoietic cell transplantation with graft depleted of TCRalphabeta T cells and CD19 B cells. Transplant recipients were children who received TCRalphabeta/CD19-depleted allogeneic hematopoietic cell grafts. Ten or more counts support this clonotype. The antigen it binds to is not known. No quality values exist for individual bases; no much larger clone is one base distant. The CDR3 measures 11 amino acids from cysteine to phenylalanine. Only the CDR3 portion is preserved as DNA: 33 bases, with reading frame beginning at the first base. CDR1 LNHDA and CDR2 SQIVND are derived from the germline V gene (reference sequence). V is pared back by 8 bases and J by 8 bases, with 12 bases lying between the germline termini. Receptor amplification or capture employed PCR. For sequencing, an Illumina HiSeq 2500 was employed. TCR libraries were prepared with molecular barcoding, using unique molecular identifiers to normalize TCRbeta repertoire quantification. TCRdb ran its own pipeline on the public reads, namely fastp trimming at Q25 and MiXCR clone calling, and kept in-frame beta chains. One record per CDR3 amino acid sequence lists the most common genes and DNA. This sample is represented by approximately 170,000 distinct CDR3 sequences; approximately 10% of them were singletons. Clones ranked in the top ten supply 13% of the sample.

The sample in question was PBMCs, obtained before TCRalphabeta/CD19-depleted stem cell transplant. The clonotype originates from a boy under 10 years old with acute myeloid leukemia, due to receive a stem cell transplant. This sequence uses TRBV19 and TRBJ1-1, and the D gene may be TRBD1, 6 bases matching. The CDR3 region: CASFTGLEAFF. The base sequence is TGTGCCAGTTTTACAGGGTTGGAAGCTTTCTTT.